A single TCR beta chain is shown here with its context. The entry originates in a study of shared T cell receptors in the human thymus. The method was immunoSEQ multiplex PCR; TCRdb's version includes in-frame clones alone and lacks a portion of them. The data contain 700,000 to 750,000 clones, approximately 83% of them singletons. Germline loops: CDR1 SEHNR, CDR2 FQNEAQ (reference sequence). Trimming took 3 bases from V and 4 from J; bases not matched to a gene: 11. This CDR3 has 16 amino acids. These same data were also listed under a study on human thymus T cells. As that study records: Finnish infants who were healthy and having corrective surgery for congenital heart defects made up the donors.

The clonotype was recovered from a girl under two years old with a congenital heart defect. This chain joins TRBV7-9 and TRBJ1-1, with TRBD1 matching over 7 bases. The sample was thymocytes. The CDR3 loop is CASSFGFTGTVTEAFF. The CDR3 bases are TGTGCCAGCAGCTTTGGGTTCACCGGGACAGTCACTGAAGCTTTCTTT.